This section outlines one T cell receptor beta chain sequence together with its context. These data are taken from a study of STAT5B mutations in CD4+ large granular lymphocyte leukemia. Trimming cost V 6 bases and J 2 bases, with 13 bases left between them. CDR3 length: 15 amino acids. Germline V gene sequence: CDR1 KGHSH, CDR2 LQKENI. Sequencing was at survey level. Repertoires were generated with immunoSEQ multiplex PCR, while TCRdb's copy carries only in-frame clones and drops some. The table has tens of thousands of clones, about four fifths seen once. This receptor was identified in a human donor in good health. The chain uses TRBV18 and TRBJ2-2; D may be TRBD1 or TRBD2 (6 bases each). The source material was CD4+ T cells from blood buffy coats. The CDR3 region has the DNA TGTGCCAGCTCCGTTGAGGGGGGAAACACCGGGGAGCTGTTTTTT. Protein: CASSVEGGNTGELFF.